These T cell receptor beta chains were read from a single sample in a study of cytomegalovirus exposure and HLA in healthy donors. Some clones are missing from TCRdb's copy, which holds only in-frame ones; the method was immunoSEQ multiplex PCR. The repertoire holds around 120,000 clones, with roughly two thirds as singletons. The material sequenced was PBMCs. The receptors originated from a man aged 25 to 40 in good health and CMV-seropositive. Each CDR3 is given with its conserved first and last residue. The D gene is left open where the match is weak. Only some rows state a clone size, as once, few, many or a class for expanded clones.

j_call	d_call	v_call	clone_size	cdr3_nt	cdr3_aa
TRBJ1-2	NA	TRBV5-6	NA	TGTGCCAGCAGCTCAGGACTGAACTATGGCTACACCTTC	CASSSGLNYGYTF
TRBJ2-2	NA	TRBV5-1	NA	TGCGCCAGCAGCCGGTCGGGACACCGGAACACCGGGGAGCTGTTTTTT	CASSRSGHRNTGELFF
TRBJ2-1	NA	TRBV7-9	NA	TGTGCCAGCAGAGGCCGGGACTCATTTCACAATGAGCAGTTCTTC	CASRGRDSFHNEQFF
TRBJ2-7	TRBD2	TRBV7-8	few	TGTGCCAGCAGCCCCGCTAGCGGGACCTACGAGCAGTACTTC	CASSPASGTYEQYF
TRBJ2-5	NA	TRBV28	NA	TGTGCCAGCAACCGGCGGGAAGAGACCCAGTACTTC	CASNRREETQYF
TRBJ2-1	NA	TRBV6-5	once	TGTGCCAGCAGTCCCTTGGGGGGAGGCTTTAATGAGCAGTTCTTC	CASSPLGGGFNEQFF
TRBJ1-5	TRBD1	TRBV10-3	NA	TGTGCCATCGGTTTAGACAGGGATCAGCCCCAGCATTTT	CAIGLDRDQPQHF
TRBJ2-5	NA	TRBV29-1	NA	TGCAGCGTTGTAAATATGGCGGGGAGCCAAGAGACCCAGTACTTC	CSVVNMAGSQETQYF
TRBJ1-2	TRBD1	TRBV6-5	NA	TGTGCCAGCAGCCGCCTCGGACAGGGCCATGGCTACACCTTC	CASSRLGQGHGYTF
TRBJ1-2	NA	TRBV6-1	NA	TGTGCCAGCAGTGAAGCGTGGACAGCAGCGCTAGATGGCTACACCTTC	CASSEAWTAALDGYTF
TRBJ1-1	TRBD1	TRBV10-3	NA	TGTGCCGTAAACAGGGGGTTTGACACTGAAGCTTTCTTT	CAVNRGFDTEAFF
TRBJ1-6	NA	TRBV15	NA	TGTGCCACCAGCAGGGGAGGAAATTCACCCCTCCACTTT	CATSRGGNSPLHF
TRBJ2-3	NA	TRBV28	NA	TGTGCCAGCAGTTTCGGGGGTACTAGCACAGATACGCAGTATTTT	CASSFGGTSTDTQYF
TRBJ2-1	TRBD1	TRBV5-1	once	TGCGCCAGCAGCTCCCTGACAGGGGGAGATGAGCAGTTCTTC	CASSSLTGGDEQFF
TRBJ2-3	NA	TRBV27	once	TGTGCCAGCAGTTTTAGTGTGCTCCATACGCAGTATTTT	CASSFSVLHTQYF
TRBJ2-7	NA	TRBV4-3	NA	TGCGCCAGCAGCCAAGTTGTCAGGCGATCCTACGAGCAGTACTTC	CASSQVVRRSYEQYF
TRBJ2-5	NA	TRBV18	NA	TGTGCCAGCTCACCAATTCCCTCGGAAGAGACCCAGTACTTC	CASSPIPSEETQYF
TRBJ1-5	TRBD1	TRBV28	NA	TGTGCCAGCCGTACAGGGGGCTGGGTTCAGCCCCAGCATTTT	CASRTGGWVQPQHF
TRBJ2-7	TRBD2	TRBV5-4	NA	TGTGCCAGCAGCTTGCGGGGAGCGGGAGGCCCCTACGAGCAGTACTTC	CASSLRGAGGPYEQYF
TRBJ2-1	TRBD2	TRBV11-2	NA	TGTGCCAGCAGCCCGGGACTAGGAGGGCACAATGAGCAGTTCTTC	CASSPGLGGHNEQFF
TRBJ2-7	NA	TRBV6-6	once	TGTGCCAGCAGTTACTCAAGGGAGGTTCTGTACGAGCAGTACTTC	CASSYSREVLYEQYF
TRBJ1-2	NA	TRBV4-3	NA	TGCGCCAGCAGCCAAGATCCCGCCTGGCTCTATGGCTACACCTTC	CASSQDPAWLYGYTF
TRBJ1-4	TRBD1	TRBV5-1	NA	TGCGCCAGCAGCTACTTAACGCCGGGACAGGGGGCCGCGGTCGATGAAAAACTGTTTTTT	CASSYLTPGQGAAVDEKLFF
TRBJ1-4	NA	TRBV10-3	NA	TGTGCCATCAGTGCAGGGAATGAAAAACTGTTTTTT	CAISAGNEKLFF
TRBJ1-5	NA	TRBV18	few	TGTGCCAGCTCACCATTCGGGTGGGGCGGCCAGCATTTT	CASSPFGWGGQHF
TRBJ1-2	NA	TRBV7-9	few	TGTGCCAGCAGCTTCCTACAGGGCGTGGTTGGGGGCTACACCTTC	CASSFLQGVVGGYTF
TRBJ1-2	NA	TRBV25-1	NA	TGTGCCAGCAGTGGCTCAACATACGGGCCCCTCGAGGGCGGCTACACCTTC	CASSGSTYGPLEGGYTF
TRBJ1-3	TRBD1	TRBV6-5	NA	TGTGCCAGCATGGGCAGGGGGTTCAACACCATATATTTT	CASMGRGFNTIYF
TRBJ1-1	TRBD1	TRBV6-5	NA	TGTGCCAGCAGTTACTCAACAGGGGGTCGCATCCGCGCTTTCTTT	CASSYSTGGRIRAFF
TRBJ2-3	NA	TRBV12-5	once	TGTGCTAGTGGTTTATCACCTAAACAGGGTCAGTCAGATACGCAGTATTTT	CASGLSPKQGQSDTQYF
TRBJ2-7	NA	TRBV7-8	NA	TGTGCCAGCAGCCCCTGGACAGAAGGCTCCTACGAGCAGTACTTC	CASSPWTEGSYEQYF
TRBJ2-5	TRBD2	TRBV5-1	few	TGCGCCAGCAGCTTGGGCGGGACTAGCGGGAAGGAGACCCAGTACTTC	CASSLGGTSGKETQYF
TRBJ2-3	NA	TRBV4-2	NA	TGTGCCAGCAGCCAAGGTCCGGGGAGCACAGATACGCAGTATTTT	CASSQGPGSTDTQYF
TRBJ2-1	NA	TRBV10-3	few	TGTGCCATCAGTGAAGGGGGGACAGAATACAATGAGCAGTTCTTC	CAISEGGTEYNEQFF
TRBJ2-3	NA	TRBV7-6	NA	TGTGCCAGCAGCTTAGTTCCCGAGCGAGGCACAGATACGCAGTATTTT	CASSLVPERGTDTQYF
TRBJ2-7	TRBD2	TRBV27	once	TGTGCCAGCAGCCGCTACCCTACTAGCGGGAGCTACGAGCAGTACTTC	CASSRYPTSGSYEQYF